One and the same sample provided the 9 T cell receptor beta chains below, sequenced in a study of beta chain features in type 1 diabetes. As every portion of the isolated RNA was reverse transcribed, the sequencing read expressed TCRB transcripts. The assay was immunoSEQ multiplex PCR, and TCRdb's table has in-frame clones only and misses some. The sample lists 250,000 or so clones; around 68% were seen once. Sequenced: naive CD4+ T cells from blood. The receptor source for this set is a man younger than 45 in good health.

Comment on this clone: An end of the junction does not agree with germline; a read error may underlie this. This chain joins TRBV11-2 and TRBJ2-1; D unresolved. CDR3 length: 12 amino acids. The germline CDR1 and CDR2 sequences are SGHAT and FQNNGV. CDR3 region: CASSLDNNEQFF. The CDR3, as DNA: TGTGCCAGCAGCCTAGATAACAATGAGCAGTTCTTC.

This chain uses TRBV6-1 with TRBJ2-4; 9 bases line up with TRBD1. Trimming removed 5 bases from V and 5 bases from J; junction bases left unmatched: 4. This CDR3 is built from 14 residues. Germline loops: CDR1 MNHNS, CDR2 SASEGT. The CDR3 coding sequence is TGTGCCAGCAGTAGGGACAGGGCAGAAAACATTCAGTACTTC. Residues: CASSRDRAENIQYF.

The V and J genes are TRBV30 and TRBJ2-7; D not certain. CDR3 length equals 13 residues. The V gene's germline CDR1 is GTSNPN and CDR2 SVGIG (reference sequence). Trimming cost V 4 bases and J 0 bases, with 10 bases left between them. CDR3 sequence reads: CAWKVRSSYEQYF. CDR3 nucleotide sequence: TGTGCCTGGAAAGTTCGGTCCTCCTACGAGCAGTACTTC.

The genes are TRBV5-4 and TRBJ2-1; D ambiguous. The CDR3 spans 12 residues. V lost 0 bases to trimming and J lost 8 bases, with 6 bases between them. Germline loops: CDR1 SGHNT, CDR2 YYREEE (reference sequence). The CDR3 loop reads CASSLERHEQFF. DNA for the CDR3: TGTGCCAGCAGCTTGGAACGGCATGAGCAGTTCTTC.

The CDR3 DNA reads as TGTGCCAGCTCCGGACTAGCGGGAGCGGTCACCGGGGAGCTGTTTTTT. Its protein is CASSGLAGAVTGELFF. This chain links TRBV18 with TRBJ2-2, with 13 nucleotides matching TRBD2. V lost 6 bases, J lost 4 bases, and 5 bases stayed unmatched. CDR3 length: 16 amino acids. Germline CDR1 is KGHSH and CDR2 is LQKENI.

The chain recombines TRBV30 with TRBJ2-5; 8 positions match TRBD2. Germline CDR1 and CDR2: GTSNPN and SVGIG (reference sequence). This CDR3 spans 14 amino acids. The trim removed 2 bases at V and 5 bases at J, leaving 7 bases unmatched. The CDR3: CAWSSAGGTETQYF. The CDR3 nucleotides are TGTGCCTGGAGTTCGGCGGGAGGTACGGAGACCCAGTACTTC.

The rearrangement links TRBV18 to TRBJ2-5; 7 bases align to TRBD2. The CDR3 covers 16 residues. The germline gives CDR1 KGHSH, CDR2 LQKENI. V shed 6 bases and J 2 bases; nucleotides not matched to a gene: 12. This chain's CDR3 is CASSPTWGGRQETQYF. In DNA form, the CDR3 reads TGTGCCAGCTCCCCAACCTGGGGGGGAAGACAAGAGACCCAGTACTTC.

The gene calls are TRBV9 and TRBJ2-3, with D possibly being TRBD1 or TRBD2 (5 bases each). Germline values: CDR1 SGDLS, CDR2 YYNGEE. V lost 6 bases and J 1 base, leaving 12 bases between the germline ends. This CDR3 has 14 amino acids. For the CDR3, the DNA is TGTGCCAGCACCAATGGGGGTGGCACAGATACGCAGTATTTT. Protein product: CASTNGGGTDTQYF. The variable domain in full, completed from reference TRBV9 and TRBJ2-3, reads DSGVTQTPKHLITATGQRVTLRCSPRSGDLSVYWYQQSLDQGLQFLIQYYNGEERAKGNILERFSAQQFPDLHSELNLSSLELGDSALYFCASTNGGGTDTQYFGPGTRLTVL.

CDR3 nucleotides: TGTGCCACCAGCAGGGAGAGGTCCACAGATACGCAGTATTTT. It specifies CATSRERSTDTQYF. The chain has TRBV15 and TRBJ2-3; D unclear. CDR3 length: 14 amino acids. V lost 3 bases, J lost 2 bases, and 9 bases lay in between. Germline lookup yields CDR1 LNHNV and CDR2 YYDKDF (reference sequence).